This T cell receptor (beta chain) stems from a study of Ad26.COV2.S vaccination and SARS-CoV-2 variants. Study summary: Among those in the COV1001 Ad26.COV2.S trial arm was the donor.

Treatment defined: roughly 18 received Ad26.COV2.S at low or high dose, single or two shots; roughly five received placebo; per-sample allocation not given. Material that was analyzed had been drawn on day 63 after the first vaccine or placebo injection. Donor was an adult aged 18-55 years in Boston. This CDR3 has 17 amino acids. The germline V gene encodes CDR1 MNHEY and CDR2 SMNVEV (reference sequence). The germline V and J ends were trimmed by 6 bases and 7 bases, with 24 bases remaining between them. The repertoire was sequenced with immunoSEQ multiplex PCR; TCRdb's copy has only in-frame clones and lacks some. The sample has roughly 700,000 clones, roughly 90% seen once.

This chain joins TRBV27 and TRBJ1-4; TRBD1 is a possible D gene (5 bases). This sequence originates from a person between 18 and 60 years old who received the Ad26.COV2.S COVID-19 vaccine or a placebo. The sequencing here drew on peripheral blood, taken in a trial of Ad26.COV2.S vaccine versus placebo. CDR3 bases: TGTGCCAGCAGCCCCTCTCCGTATTTTGCAGGGAGTGAAAAACTGTTTTTT. This codes for CASSPSPYFAGSEKLFF.